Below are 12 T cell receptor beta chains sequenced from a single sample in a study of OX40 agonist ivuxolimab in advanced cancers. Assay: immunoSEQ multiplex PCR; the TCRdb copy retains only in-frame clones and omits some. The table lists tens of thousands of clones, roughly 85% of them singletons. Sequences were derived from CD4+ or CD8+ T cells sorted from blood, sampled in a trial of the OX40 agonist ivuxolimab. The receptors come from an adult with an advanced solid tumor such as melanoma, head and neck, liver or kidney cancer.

CDR3: CASSPRGASTDTQYF. Here the CDR3 DNA reads TGTGCCAGCAGCCCACGGGGGGCTAGCACAGATACGCAGTATTTT. The V call is TRBV7-3, the J call TRBJ2-3; tentatively, D is TRBD2 (7 bases). V lost 5 bases to trimming and J lost 0 bases, with 12 bases between them. CDR3 length: 15 residues. Germline CDR1 and CDR2: SGHTA and FQGTGA.

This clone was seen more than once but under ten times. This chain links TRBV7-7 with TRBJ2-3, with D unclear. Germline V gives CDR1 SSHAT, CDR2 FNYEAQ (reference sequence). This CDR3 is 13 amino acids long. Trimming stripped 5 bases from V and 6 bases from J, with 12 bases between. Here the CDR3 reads CASSDRREDTQYF. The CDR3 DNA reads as TGTGCCAGCAGCGATCGACGCGAGGATACGCAGTATTTT.

The chain's CDR3 is CASRGGDRVYEQYF. CDR3 bases: TGCGCCAGCAGGGGGGGGGACAGGGTCTACGAGCAGTACTTC. The chain carries TRBV10-1 and TRBJ2-7; 9 nucleotides align to TRBD1. Losses at the gene ends were 6 bases for V and 3 bases for J; bases not matched to a gene: 6. The CDR3 is 14 residues long. The V gene's germline CDR1 is WNHNN and CDR2 SYGVQD (reference sequence).

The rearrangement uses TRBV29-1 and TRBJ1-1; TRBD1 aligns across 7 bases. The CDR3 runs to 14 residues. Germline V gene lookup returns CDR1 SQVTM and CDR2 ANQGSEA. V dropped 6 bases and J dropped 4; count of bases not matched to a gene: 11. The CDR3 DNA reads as TGCAGCGTGCAACCTCTGACAGGGAGCACTGAAGCTTTCTTT. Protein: CSVQPLTGSTEAFF.

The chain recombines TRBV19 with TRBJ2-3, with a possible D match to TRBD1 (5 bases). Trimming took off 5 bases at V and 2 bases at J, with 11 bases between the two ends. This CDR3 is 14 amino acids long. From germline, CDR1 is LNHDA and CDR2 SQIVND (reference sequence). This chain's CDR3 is CASSLRQFTDTQYF. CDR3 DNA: TGTGCCAGTAGTCTTAGACAGTTCACAGATACGCAGTATTTT.

The CDR3 spells CASSRGGGTEAFF. The CDR3 region has the DNA TGTGCCAGCAGTCGAGGGGGCGGCACTGAAGCTTTCTTT. The V gene is TRBV5-8, the J gene TRBJ1-1, with 7 positions matching TRBD1. Germline values: CDR1 SGHTS, CDR2 YDEGEE. V was pared by 5 bases and J by 4 bases, with 5 bases of the junction left unmatched. This CDR3 is 13 amino acids long. Variable domain in full (rest from reference TRBV5-8 and TRBJ1-1): EAGVTQSPTHLIKTRGQQATLRCSPISGHTSVYWYQQALGLGLQFLLWYDEGEERNRGNFPPRFSGRQFPNYSSELNVNALELEDSALYLCASSRGGGTEAFFGQGTRLTVV.

CDR3 sequence: CSAGRETQYF. DNA of the CDR3: TGCAGTGCCGGGAGGGAGACCCAGTACTTC. The V and J genes are TRBV20-1 and TRBJ2-5; 7 bases align to TRBD2. The CDR3 is made up of 10 amino acids. Germline V gene lookup returns CDR1 DFQATT and CDR2 SNEGSKA (reference sequence). V lost 6 bases and J lost 5; bases outside the gene matches: 0.

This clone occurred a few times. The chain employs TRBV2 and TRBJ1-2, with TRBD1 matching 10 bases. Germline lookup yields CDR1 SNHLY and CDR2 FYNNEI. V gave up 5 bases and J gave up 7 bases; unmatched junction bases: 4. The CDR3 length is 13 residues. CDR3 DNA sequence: TGTGCCAGCAGTTTCGGGACAGGGGCTGGCTACACCTTC. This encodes CASSFGTGAGYTF.

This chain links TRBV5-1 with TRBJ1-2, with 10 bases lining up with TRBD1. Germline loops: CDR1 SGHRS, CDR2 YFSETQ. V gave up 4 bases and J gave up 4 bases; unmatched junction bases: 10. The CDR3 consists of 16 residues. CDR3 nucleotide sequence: TGCGCCAGCAGCCCGCCCAGACAGGGGGCCTCCTATGGCTACACCTTC. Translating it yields CASSPPRQGASYGYTF.

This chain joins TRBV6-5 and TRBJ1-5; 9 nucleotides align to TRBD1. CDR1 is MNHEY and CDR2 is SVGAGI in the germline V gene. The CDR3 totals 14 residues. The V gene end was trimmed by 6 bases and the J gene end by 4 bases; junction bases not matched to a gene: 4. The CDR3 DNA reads TGTGCCAGCAGGGGACAGGGAGGGAATCAGCCCCAGCATTTT. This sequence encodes CASRGQGGNQPQHF.

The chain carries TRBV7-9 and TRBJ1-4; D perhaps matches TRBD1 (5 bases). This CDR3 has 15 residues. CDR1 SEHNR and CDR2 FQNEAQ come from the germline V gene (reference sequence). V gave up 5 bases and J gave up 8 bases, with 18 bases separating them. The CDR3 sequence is CASSPGTSGWEKLFF. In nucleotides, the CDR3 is TGTGCCAGCAGCCCAGGGACGTCGGGGTGGGAAAAACTGTTTTTT.

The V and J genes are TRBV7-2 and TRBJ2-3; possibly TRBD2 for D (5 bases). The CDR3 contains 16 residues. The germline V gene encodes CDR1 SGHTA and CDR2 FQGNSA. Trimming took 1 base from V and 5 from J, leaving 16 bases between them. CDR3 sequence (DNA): TGTGCCAGCAGCTTAGGGTGGGAGCTCCATAGAGATACGCAGTATTTT. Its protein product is CASSLGWELHRDTQYF.